Described below is a single T cell receptor (beta chain) sequence and its context. The assay was immunoSEQ multiplex PCR, and TCRdb's table has in-frame clones only and misses some. The data show 70,000 to 90,000 clones, with over 75% seen just once and 6.9% held by the top ten. These data belong to a study of blood T cell repertoires in COVID-19. The CDR3 loop spans 16 amino acids. Germline trimming cut 3 bases from V and 3 bases from J; bases unmatched to any gene: 7. The germline V gene encodes CDR1 LNHNV and CDR2 YYDKDF (reference sequence). Sequencing was carried out using peripheral blood. The V and J genes are TRBV15 and TRBJ2-1, with 8 bases lining up with TRBD2. This TCR was recovered from a human donor in a cohort sampled during active COVID-19. The chain's CDR3 is CATSSISGGHYNEQFF. CDR3 nucleotide sequence: TGTGCCACCAGCAGCATAAGCGGGGGACACTACAATGAGCAGTTCTTC.